This TCR beta chain was identified in a study of T cell changes during pregnancy in multiple sclerosis (dated by TCRdb to about 2019). Regarding the research as a whole: The study examined how the T cell repertoire changed over the course of pregnancy in women with multiple sclerosis.

Concerning this clone: The antigen this receptor binds is unknown. No quality values exist for individual bases; no much larger clone is one base distant.

Preparation of the library involved the immunoSEQ multiplex PCR assay. What TCRdb holds here is the immuneACCESS table cut down to in-frame rearrangements. Part of the clones is not present; checked against another copy, under half of the missing clones reflect an unresolved V gene, and the others are unexplained. Across this sample there are roughly 61,000 clones, with 90% to 95% seen only once. Of the sample, just over 2.5% is held by the ten largest clones. V and J lose 8 bases and 0 bases, and a span of 10 bases separates them. From the germline V gene, CDR1 is MDHEN and CDR2 is SYDVKM. There are 14 amino acids in the CDR3, from cysteine to phenylalanine inclusive. Just the 42-base CDR3 DNA is kept, in frame starting at base 1.

Specimen: CD8+ T cells from peripheral blood mononuclear cells, collected after pregnancy. The sequence derives from a female donor with multiple sclerosis, enrolled in a pregnancy study. This sequence uses TRBV28 and TRBJ2-2; a tentative D call is TRBD1 (5 bases match). This receptor has the CDR3 CASRTPTNTGELFF. The nucleotide sequence reads TGTGCCAGCCGGACACCAACGAACACCGGGGAGCTGTTTTTT.